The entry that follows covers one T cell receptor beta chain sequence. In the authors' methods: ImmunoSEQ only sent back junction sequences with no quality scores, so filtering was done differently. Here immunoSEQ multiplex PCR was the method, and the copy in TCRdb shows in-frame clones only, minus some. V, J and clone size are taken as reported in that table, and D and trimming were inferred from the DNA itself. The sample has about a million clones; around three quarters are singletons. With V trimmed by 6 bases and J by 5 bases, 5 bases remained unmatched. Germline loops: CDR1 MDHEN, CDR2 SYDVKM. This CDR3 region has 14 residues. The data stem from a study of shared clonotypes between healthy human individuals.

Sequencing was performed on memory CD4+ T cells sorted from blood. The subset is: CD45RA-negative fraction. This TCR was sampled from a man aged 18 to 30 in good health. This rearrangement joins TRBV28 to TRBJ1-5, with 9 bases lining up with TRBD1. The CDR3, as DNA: TGTGCCAGCAGATATACAGGGGGCTATCAGCCCCAGCATTTT. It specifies CASRYTGGYQPQHF. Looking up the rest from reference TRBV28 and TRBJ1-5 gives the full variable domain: DVKVTQSSRYLVKRTGEKVFLECVQDMDHENMFWYRQDPGLGLRLIYFSYDVKMKEKGDIPEGYSVSREKKERFSLILESASTNQTSMYLCASRYTGGYQPQHFGDGTRLSIL.